Following are 5 T cell receptor beta chains from one sample sequenced in a study of blood T cell repertoires in COVID-19. Assay: immunoSEQ multiplex PCR; the TCRdb copy retains only in-frame clones and omits some. This sample carries some 250,000 clones, approximately 86% of them seen once, and the ten largest clones take about 3%. Sample: peripheral blood. These receptors came from a woman in her twenties or thirties who had recovered from COVID-19.

The V gene is TRBV9, the J gene TRBJ2-7; TRBD2 matches 10 bases. Germline assignment: CDR1 SGDLS and CDR2 YYNGEE. Trimming took 2 bases from V and 3 from J; bases not matched to a gene: 2. The CDR3 totals 14 residues. The CDR3 is CASSVGTSDYEQYF. CDR3 DNA sequence: TGTGCCAGCAGCGTCGGGACTAGCGACTACGAGCAGTACTTC.

The gene calls are TRBV2 and TRBJ1-2; D remains unclear. V was clipped by 6 bases and J by 9 bases, with 14 bases between them. The CDR3 is 12 residues long. Germline CDR1 and CDR2: SNHLY and FYNNEI. DNA for the CDR3: TGTGCCAGCAGCGACCAAGGAGTAAGCTACACCTTC. Its protein is CASSDQGVSYTF.

The chain joins TRBV3-1 (or the pseudogene TRBV3-2) to TRBJ1-2; D remains ambiguous. The CDR3 sequence is 12 residues long. V lost 1 base to trimming and J lost 6 bases, with 6 bases between them. CDR1 and CDR2 (germline): LGHDT, YNNKEL (reference sequence). The CDR3 is CASSQGGHGYTF. The CDR3, as DNA: TGTGCCAGCAGCCAAGGCGGGCATGGCTACACCTTC.

The V gene is TRBV7-9, the J gene TRBJ2-1, with TRBD2 identical over 7 bases. Germline CDR1 and CDR2: SEHNR and FQNEAQ (reference sequence). The CDR3 sequence is 12 residues long. Trimming at V came to 8 bases and at J to 9 bases, leaving 7 bases not matched to a gene. The chain's CDR3 is CASRMGGTEQFF. CDR3 in DNA: TGTGCCAGCCGCATGGGGGGGACTGAGCAGTTCTTC.

The V call is TRBV5-1, the J call TRBJ1-2; tentatively, D is TRBD1 (6 bases). Deletions cut 2 bases from V and 5 bases from J, with 13 bases between. CDR3 length: 14 residues. The germline V gene has CDR1 SGHRS and CDR2 YFSETQ. The DNA for the CDR3 is TGCGCCAGCAGCTTTCGGGGGGCGCGGTATGGCTACACCTTC. It yields the protein CASSFRGARYGYTF.